This paragraph reports one T cell receptor beta chain. Each CDR3 protein gets one entry after TCRdb re-called the RACE reads with MiXCR. The sample lists some 45,000 distinct CDR3 sequences; around 12% were seen once. The sample is drawn from a study of human T cells and chemical hapten exposure. At the level of the study: TCR yields differed between samples (mainly from small differences in pooled library volume).

Trimming removed 4 bases at V and 3 bases at J, with 9 bases between. The V gene's germline CDR1 is ENHRY and CDR2 SYGVKD. This CDR3 spans 13 amino acids. The time point: pre-sensitization, week 0. Indicated treatment: therapeutic diphenylcyclopropenone sensitization with weekly scalp DPC. Unfractionated whole blood was the source of the extracted total RNA. The material was whole blood, obtained in connection with sensitization to the hapten diphenylcyclopropenone (DPC). This clonotype was obtained from a woman aged 25 to 39 with alopecia areata. Some clones in this sample may be carry-over from other donors' samples. This chain joins TRBV10-3 and TRBJ1-1; maybe TRBD1 (5 bases). The CDR3, as DNA: TGTGCCATCAGTGCACAGGAGTACACTGAAGCTTTCTTT. As protein: CAISAQEYTEAFF.